Shown below are 13 T cell receptor beta chains from a single sample sequenced in a study of sequential checkpoint blockade in melanoma. TCRdb's copy holds only in-frame clones and misses some; the assay was immunoSEQ multiplex PCR. This sample carries around 10,000 clones, less than 80% of them seen once, and the ten largest clones take roughly 14%. Treatment of the sample: randomized to nivolumab then ipilimumab (arm A) or the reverse (arm B). Specimen: CD8+ T cells sorted from blood (inferred from file names), collected from a patient given nivolumab and ipilimumab in sequence. These TCRs come from a human donor with melanoma.

V and J are TRBV12-5 and TRBJ2-7, with 9 bases identical to TRBD1. From germline, CDR1 is LGHNT and CDR2 FRNRAP. The ends lost 4 bases at V and 2 bases at J; junction bases unmatched: 0. The CDR3 is 13 amino acids. The CDR3 protein is CASGWDRAYEQYF. As DNA, the CDR3 is TGTGCTAGTGGTTGGGACAGGGCCTACGAGCAGTACTTC.

By share, this clone counts as large. The chain couples TRBV5-6 to TRBJ1-4, with 9 bases identical to TRBD1. The junction had 6 bases not matched to a gene; V was cut back by 4 bases and J by 8 bases. The CDR3 totals 14 residues. CDR1 SGHDT and CDR2 YYEEEE come from the germline V gene. This chain's CDR3 is CASSAGQGREKLFF. The CDR3 nucleotides are TGTGCCAGCAGCGCAGGACAGGGGAGGGAAAAACTGTTTTTT.

The chain combines TRBV14 with TRBJ2-5; no firm D call. The V end was cut by 2 bases, the J end by 2 bases, with 27 bases between. The CDR3 contains 20 residues. CDR1 is SGHDN, CDR2 FVKESK, per germline. This CDR3 reads CASSQQRPKDVPLLQETQYF. The CDR3 coding sequence is TGTGCCAGCAGCCAACAACGCCCGAAAGATGTACCTCTGCTACAAGAGACCCAGTACTTC.

This clone was observed once. This chain uses TRBV5-1 with TRBJ2-3, with 14 bases lining up with TRBD2. The germline CDR1 and CDR2 sequences are SGHRS and YFSETQ. CDR3 length: 19 amino acids. V trimming: 5 bases; J trimming: 1 base; junction bases outside the gene matches: 12. CDR3: CASSLTSGRAPGGTDTQYF. The CDR3 DNA sequence: TGCGCCAGCAGTCTGACTAGCGGGAGGGCCCCCGGGGGCACAGATACGCAGTATTTT.

The chain has TRBV5-6 and TRBJ1-1; 9 bases agree with TRBD1. The trim removed 5 bases at V and 0 bases at J, leaving 8 bases unmatched. The CDR3 runs 16 residues. Looked up from germline, CDR1 is SGHDT and CDR2 is YYEEEE. The CDR3 coding sequence is TGTGCCAGCAGATCCCGACAGGGGGGCATGAACACTGAAGCTTTCTTT. It translates to CASRSRQGGMNTEAFF. Full variable domain (rest looked up from reference TRBV5-6 and TRBJ1-1): DAGVTQSPTHLIKTRGQQVTLRCSPKSGHDTVSWYQQALGQGPQFIFQYYEEEERQRGNFPDRFSGHQFPNYSSELNVNALLLGDSALYLCASRSRQGGMNTEAFFGQGTRLTVV.

This clone was picked up one time. The genes are TRBV13 and TRBJ2-5; 9 bases align to TRBD1. The germline gives CDR1 PRHDT, CDR2 FYEKMQ (reference sequence). With V trimmed by 0 bases and J by 2 bases, 4 bases remained unmatched. The CDR3 length is 16 residues. This CDR3 is CASSLGSGTGQETQYF. The CDR3 DNA sequence: TGTGCCAGCAGCTTAGGCTCCGGGACAGGGCAAGAGACCCAGTACTTC.

V gene TRBV14 combines with J gene TRBJ1-3; D is perhaps TRBD1 (5 bases). The length of the CDR3 is 15 residues. CDR1 is SGHDN and CDR2 is FVKESK in the germline V gene. V dropped 4 bases and J dropped 0 bases, with 10 bases sitting between them. The CDR3 region has the DNA TGTGCCAGCAGCCCGGGGGGTGCCTCTGGAAACACCATATATTTT. This codes for CASSPGGASGNTIYF.

The V call is TRBV7-9, the J call TRBJ1-1, with unresolved D. The CDR3 runs to 14 residues. Germline-derived CDR1 and CDR2 are SEHNR and FQNEAQ (reference sequence). V was shortened by 4 bases and J by 0 bases, with 9 bases between the two germline ends. The CDR3 sequence is CASSSLEMNTEAFF. The CDR3 bases are TGTGCCAGCAGCTCCCTGGAGATGAACACTGAAGCTTTCTTT.

This chain links TRBV10-2 with TRBJ1-5; D gene ambiguous. Germline V lookup: CDR1 WSHSY, CDR2 SAAADI. The CDR3 runs to 14 residues. V was clipped by 1 base and J by 0 bases, with 4 bases between them. The CDR3 DNA follows: TGCGCCAGCAGTGAGTTCAGTAGCAATCAGCCCCAGCATTTT. Its translation is CASSEFSSNQPQHF.

CDR3 coding DNA: TGTGCCAGCAGGGGACACCCCGATAATTCACCCCTCCACTTT. As protein: CASRGHPDNSPLHF. The chain recombines TRBV25-1 with TRBJ1-6, with D perhaps TRBD1 (6 bases). The CDR3 has 14 residues. Germline assignment: CDR1 MGHDK and CDR2 SYGVNS. V was trimmed by 6 bases and J by 5 bases, leaving 11 bases between them.

This chain connects TRBV11-2 to TRBJ1-1; 12 bases line up with TRBD1. V was clipped by 6 bases and J by 6 bases; unmatched bases: 14. From germline, CDR1 is SGHAT and CDR2 FQNNGV. This CDR3 is built from 17 residues. The CDR3 nucleotides read TGTGCCAGCAGGGCCGGGACAGGGGGCCGGTCGGGGTCTGAAGCTTTCTTT. It is translated as CASRAGTGGRSGSEAFF.

The J gene is TRBJ2-7, the V gene TRBV7-9; 7 nucleotides match TRBD2. The CDR3 consists of 15 residues. V lost 3 bases to trimming and J lost 5 bases; unmatched junction nucleotides: 10. The germline gives CDR1 SEHNR, CDR2 FQNEAQ (reference sequence). The DNA of the CDR3 is TGTGCCAGCAGCTTGGGGATAGGACTAGTCCACGAGCAGTACTTC. Its protein product is CASSLGIGLVHEQYF.

The V gene is TRBV13, the J gene TRBJ2-5; D may be TRBD1 (6 bases). The J call is uncertain, as TRBJ2-7 better fits the DNA end. The CDR3 totals 14 residues. CDR1 PRHDT and CDR2 FYEKMQ come from the germline V gene (reference sequence). CDR3 in DNA: TGTGCCAGCAGCTCCCGGACAGCCCCCTACGAGCAGTACTTC. Protein product: CASSSRTAPYEQYF.